Sequencing of this TCR beta chain was carried out in a study of cytomegalovirus exposure and HLA in healthy donors. Study overall: HLA-typed donors were the source of about 85 million unique TCRs held in an early data release.

General study points: Cytomegalovirus-associated status was assigned to approximately 160 TCR beta chains. It was confirmed in vitro that three of the CMV-associated chains were specific for CMV antigens. Reports indicated that the classifier achieved high specificity and sensitivity in diagnosing cytomegalovirus status.

PCR was performed using 60 Vbeta and 13 Jbeta primers. Here immunoSEQ multiplex PCR was the method, and the copy in TCRdb shows in-frame clones only, minus some. This table has about 6,600 clones, roughly 51% appearing once. V lost 4 bases and J 12 bases, leaving 13 bases between the germline ends. From germline, CDR1 is MDHEN and CDR2 SYDVKM. This CDR3 spans 11 amino acids. In regard to this clone: Its antigen is as yet unknown.

The chain combines TRBV28 with TRBJ2-7; D is possibly TRBD2 (5 bases). The material sequenced was PBMCs. The TCR originated in a man aged 25-45 years in good health and CMV-seropositive. Here the CDR3 DNA reads TGTGCCAGCAGTTCCGTATTAGCGTGGTACTTC. Protein sequence: CASSSVLAWYF. Together with reference TRBV28 and TRBJ2-7, the CDR3 gives the full variable domain: DVKVTQSSRYLVKRTGEKVFLECVQDMDHENMFWYRQDPGLGLRLIYFSYDVKMKEKGDIPEGYSVSREKKERFSLILESASTNQTSMYLCASSSVLAWYFGPGTRLTVT.